One sample yielded the 10 T cell receptor beta chains listed below, sequenced in a study of T cell responses to AZD1222 COVID-19 vaccine (dated by TCRdb to the early 2020s). The library relied on the immunoSEQ multiplex PCR assay. Drawn from immuneACCESS, this table holds only the in-frame rearrangements with V and J called that TCRdb kept. Clones are partly lost; checked studies trace under half to an unresolved V gene and leave the rest unexplained. Across this sample there are about 97,000 clones, with about 88% seen only once. Jointly, the top ten make up roughly 3% of the sample. The time point label, as the study defines it: baseline before first vaccination. The sample in question was peripheral blood, obtained on day 0 of AZD1222 vaccination. The receptors stem from an adult in good health.

The chain uses TRBV5-1 and TRBJ2-3; D is unclear. Germline-derived CDR1 and CDR2 are SGHRS and YFSETQ. V lost 4 bases and J 2 bases, leaving 14 bases between the germline ends. The CDR3 is 15 residues long. CDR3 coding DNA: TGCGCCAGCAGCCCGTTAGGGTCCTACACAGATACGCAGTATTTT. It specifies CASSPLGSYTDTQYF.

DNA for the CDR3: TGTGCCAGCTCACCGTGGGCGGGAAACACAGATACGCAGTATTTT. It specifies CASSPWAGNTDTQYF. The V and J genes are TRBV18 and TRBJ2-3; TRBD2 is a possible D gene (6 bases). Germline V gives CDR1 KGHSH, CDR2 LQKENI. This CDR3 contains 15 residues. V lost 3 bases and J 2 bases, leaving 12 bases between the germline ends.

The chain uses TRBV11-2 and TRBJ1-3; D gene uncertain. The CDR3 has 15 residues. The V end lost 1 base, the J end lost 4 bases, and 11 bases lay between the germline ends. CDR1 and CDR2 (germline): SGHAT, FQNNGV. The CDR3 DNA reads as TGTGCCAGCAGCTTAGTCACCGGAGGGGGAAACACCATATATTTT. Protein: CASSLVTGGGNTIYF.

This clone has just a few counts. The chain employs TRBV27 and TRBJ2-1, with 10 bases matching TRBD1. CDR1 and CDR2 (germline): MNHEY, SMNVEV (reference sequence). The ends lost 6 bases at V and 10 bases at J; junction bases unmatched: 12. CDR3 length: 15 residues. The CDR3 here is CASRTTGGPHFEQFF. The DNA of the CDR3 is TGTGCCAGCAGAACGACAGGGGGCCCCCATTTCGAGCAGTTCTTC.

This clone was picked up one time. The rearrangement links TRBV9 to TRBJ1-5; D might be TRBD1 (6 bases). Deletions cut 0 bases from V and 6 bases from J, with 10 bases between. CDR1 is SGDLS and CDR2 is YYNGEE in the germline V gene. This CDR3 contains 14 residues. In nucleotides, the CDR3 is TGTGCCAGCAGCGTAGGAGGGGGAGGTCAGCCCCAGCATTTT. It encodes CASSVGGGGQPQHF.

The rearrangement uses TRBV5-1 and TRBJ1-2, with TRBD1 matching 10 bases. The CDR3 consists of 13 residues. The trim removed 4 bases at V and 8 bases at J, leaving 5 bases unmatched. Germline assignment: CDR1 SGHRS and CDR2 YFSETQ. The chain's CDR3 is CASSPGTGEGYTF. The DNA for the CDR3 is TGCGCCAGCAGCCCCGGGACAGGGGAAGGCTACACCTTC.

The chain couples TRBV7-3 to TRBJ2-5; no clear D. Trimming shortened V by 5 bases and J by 5 bases, and 3 bases separated the two germline ends. In germline, CDR1 is SGHTA, CDR2 FQGTGA. CDR3 length: 10 amino acids. CDR3 sequence (DNA): TGTGCCAGCAGCAAGGAGACCCAGTACTTC. Its protein product is CASSKETQYF.

The rearrangement joins TRBV11-3 to TRBJ2-7; 8 bases fit TRBD2. The CDR3 is 15 amino acids. Germline loops: CDR1 SGHNT, CDR2 YENEEA. The V segment lost 5 bases and the J segment 5 bases; nucleotides outside the gene matches: 11. The CDR3 sequence: CASSAEASGGHEQYF. For the CDR3, the DNA is TGTGCCAGCAGCGCCGAGGCGAGCGGGGGCCACGAGCAGTACTTC.

The chain recombines TRBV2 with TRBJ1-3; D perhaps matches TRBD1 (6 bases). The CDR3 is made up of 12 amino acids. Germline-derived CDR1 and CDR2 are SNHLY and FYNNEI. Trimming removed 4 bases at V and 9 bases at J, with 10 bases between. The CDR3 DNA reads TGTGCCAGCAGTGTTATAGGGGGCACCATATATTTT. Translating gives CASSVIGGTIYF.

This chain connects TRBV19 to TRBJ2-1; 8 bases align to TRBD2. Germline V lookup: CDR1 LNHDA, CDR2 SQIVND (reference sequence). This CDR3 is built from 13 residues. J lost 7 bases, V lost 5 bases, and 4 bases had no gene match. CDR3 nucleotide sequence: TGTGCCAGTAGTCCCGGGACTAGAAATGAGCAGTTCTTC. Amino acids: CASSPGTRNEQFF.